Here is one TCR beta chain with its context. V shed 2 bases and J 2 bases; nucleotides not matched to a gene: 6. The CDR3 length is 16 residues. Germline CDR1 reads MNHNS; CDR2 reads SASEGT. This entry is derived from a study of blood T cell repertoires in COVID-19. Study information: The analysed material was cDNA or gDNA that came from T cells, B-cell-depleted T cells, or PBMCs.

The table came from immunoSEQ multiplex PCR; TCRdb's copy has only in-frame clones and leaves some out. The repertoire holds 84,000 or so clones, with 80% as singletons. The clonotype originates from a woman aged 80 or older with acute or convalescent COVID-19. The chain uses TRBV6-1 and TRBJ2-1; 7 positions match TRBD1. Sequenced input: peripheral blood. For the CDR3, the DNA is TGTGCCAGCAGTGAACTCGGGGACAGCGCCTACAATGAGCAGTTCTTC. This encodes CASSELGDSAYNEQFF.